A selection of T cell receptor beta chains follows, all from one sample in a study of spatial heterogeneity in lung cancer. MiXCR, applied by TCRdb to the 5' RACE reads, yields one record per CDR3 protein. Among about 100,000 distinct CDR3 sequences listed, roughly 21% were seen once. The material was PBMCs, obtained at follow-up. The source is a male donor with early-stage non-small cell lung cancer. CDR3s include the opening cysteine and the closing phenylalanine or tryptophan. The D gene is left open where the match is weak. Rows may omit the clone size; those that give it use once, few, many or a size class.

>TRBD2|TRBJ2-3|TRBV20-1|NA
CSAPRVAGESLGDTQYF
TGCAGTGCCCCCCGTGTTGCGGGAGAGTCGTTGGGAGATACGCAGTATTTT
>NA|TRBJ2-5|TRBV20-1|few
CSAPGWAETQYF
TGCAGTGCTCCAGGGTGGGCAGAGACCCAGTACTTC
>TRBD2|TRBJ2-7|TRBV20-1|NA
CSAGGWASGSDNEQYF
TGCAGTGCTGGTGGGTGGGCTAGCGGGAGCGATAACGAGCAGTACTTC
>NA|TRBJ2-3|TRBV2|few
CASSDRPDTQYF
TGTGCCAGCAGTGATAGGCCAGATACGCAGTATTTT
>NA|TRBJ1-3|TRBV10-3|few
CAISSGRGQTGNTIYF
TGTGCCATCAGTTCCGGTCGGGGGCAAACTGGAAACACCATATATTTT
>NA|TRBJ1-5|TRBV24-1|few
CATSDQPNQPQHF
TGTGCCACCAGTGATCAGCCCAATCAGCCCCAGCATTTT
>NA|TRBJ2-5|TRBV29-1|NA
CSVGQGQETQYF
TGCAGCGTTGGACAAGGGCAAGAGACCCAGTACTTC
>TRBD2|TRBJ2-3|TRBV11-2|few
CASSLVDWLAGAAGDTQYF
TGTGCCAGCAGCTTAGTCGATTGGTTAGCGGGGGCCGCGGGAGATACGCAGTATTTT
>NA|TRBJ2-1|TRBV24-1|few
CATSRDTLREQFF
TGTGCCACCAGTAGGGACACCCTGAGGGAGCAGTTCTTC
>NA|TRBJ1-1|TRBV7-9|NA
CASSLGIGGTEAFF
TGTGCCAGCAGCTTAGGCATCGGGGGGACTGAAGCTTTCTTT
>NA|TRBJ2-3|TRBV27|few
CASSLRPSTDTQYF
TGTGCCAGCAGTTTACGGCCAAGCACAGATACGCAGTATTTT
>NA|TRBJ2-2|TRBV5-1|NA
CASSLEPAGELFF
TGCGCCAGCAGCTTAGAACCAGCCGGGGAGCTGTTTTTT
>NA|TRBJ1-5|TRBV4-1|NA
CASSPRDVKVVDQPQHF
TGCGCCAGCAGCCCCCGGGACGTTAAAGTAGTCGATCAGCCCCAGCATTTT
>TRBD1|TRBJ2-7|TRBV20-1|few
CSARGQGAIGEQYF
TGCAGTGCTAGAGGGCAGGGGGCGATTGGCGAGCAGTACTTC
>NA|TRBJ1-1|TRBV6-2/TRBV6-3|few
CASRDLKGANTEAFF
TGTGCCAGCAGGGATCTTAAGGGAGCGAACACTGAAGCTTTCTTT
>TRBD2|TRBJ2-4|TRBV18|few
CASSRTGSSGGLAKNIQYF
TGTGCCAGCTCACGGACGGGGTCTAGCGGGGGATTAGCCAAAAACATTCAGTACTTC
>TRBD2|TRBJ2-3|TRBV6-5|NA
CASSRTSSTDTQYF
TGTGCCAGCAGCAGGACTAGCAGCACAGATACGCAGTATTTT
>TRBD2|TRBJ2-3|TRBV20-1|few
CSARTSLDTQYF
TGCAGTGCTCGGACTAGCCTAGATACGCAGTATTTT
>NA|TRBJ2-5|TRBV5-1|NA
CASSFGGKETQYF
TGCGCCAGCAGCTTTGGGGGAAAAGAGACCCAGTACTTC
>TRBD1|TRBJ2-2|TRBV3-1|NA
CASSHPRGQGTGELFF
TGTGCCAGCAGCCATCCTCGGGGACAGGGGACCGGGGAGCTGTTTTTT
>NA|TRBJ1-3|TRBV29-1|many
CSANVPSSGNTIYF
TGCAGCGCTAACGTTCCCAGCTCTGGAAACACCATATATTTT
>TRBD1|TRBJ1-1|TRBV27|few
CASSLRVSGGKNTEAFF
TGTGCCAGCAGTTTAAGGGTGTCAGGGGGCAAGAACACTGAAGCTTTCTTT
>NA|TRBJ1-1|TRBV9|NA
CASSLGGMNTEAFF
TGTGCCAGCAGTCTAGGGGGGATGAACACTGAAGCTTTCTTT
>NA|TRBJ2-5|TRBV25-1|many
CASSEGSETQYF
TGTGCCAGCAGTGAAGGGAGCGAGACCCAGTACTTC
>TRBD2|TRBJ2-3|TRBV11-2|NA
CASSYSLAGVADTQYF
TGTGCCAGCAGCTACTCTCTAGCGGGAGTTGCAGATACGCAGTATTTT
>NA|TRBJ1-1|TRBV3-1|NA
CASSTSGLVAFF
TGTGCCAGCAGCACCAGCGGTCTGGTTGCTTTCTTT
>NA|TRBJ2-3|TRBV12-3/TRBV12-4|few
CASRGGGVGRDTQYF
TGTGCCAGCAGAGGAGGAGGGGTGGGGAGAGATACGCAGTATTTT
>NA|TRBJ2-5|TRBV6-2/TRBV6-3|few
CASSSPGTQYF
TGTGCCAGCAGTTCTCCCGGGACCCAGTACTTC
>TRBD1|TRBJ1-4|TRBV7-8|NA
CASSLARTGPEKLFF
TGTGCCAGCAGCTTAGCGCGGACAGGGCCCGAAAAACTGTTTTTT
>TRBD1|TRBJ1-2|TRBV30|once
CAWSGPRGGASGYTF
TGTGCCTGGAGTGGGCCCCGAGGGGGCGCGAGTGGCTACACCTTC
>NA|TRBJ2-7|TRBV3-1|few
CASSQEGDMHEQYF
TGTGCCAGCAGCCAAGAGGGCGATATGCACGAGCAGTACTTC
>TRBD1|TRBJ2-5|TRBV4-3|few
CASSQGDRGETQYF
TGCGCCAGCAGCCAAGGGGACAGGGGTGAGACCCAGTACTTC
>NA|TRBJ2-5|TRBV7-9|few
CASSFFRTALQETQYF
TGTGCCAGCAGCTTTTTCAGGACAGCCTTACAAGAGACCCAGTACTTC
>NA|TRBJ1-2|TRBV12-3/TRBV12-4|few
CASSLVGGAQIGYTF
TGTGCCAGCAGTTTAGTAGGGGGAGCCCAGATTGGCTACACCTTC
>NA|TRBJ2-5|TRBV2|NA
CASSERTYYGETQYF
TGTGCCAGCAGTGAAAGGACGTACTATGGAGAGACCCAGTACTTC
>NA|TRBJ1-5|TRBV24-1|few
CATSDNNQPQHF
TGTGCCACCAGTGACAACAATCAGCCCCAGCATTTT
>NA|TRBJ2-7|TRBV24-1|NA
CATSDWDVGEQYF
TGTGCCACCAGTGACTGGGACGTGGGCGAGCAGTACTTC
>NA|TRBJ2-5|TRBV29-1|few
CSVWGKTQYF
TGCAGCGTTTGGGGGAAGACCCAGTACTTC
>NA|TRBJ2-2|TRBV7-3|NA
CASSLNSNTGELFF
TGTGCCAGCAGCTTAAATTCGAACACCGGGGAGCTGTTTTTT
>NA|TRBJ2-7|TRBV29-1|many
CSVVTDSYEQYF
TGCAGCGTGGTGACGGACTCCTACGAGCAGTACTTC
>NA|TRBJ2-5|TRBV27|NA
CASSLSGAETQYF
TGTGCCAGCAGTTTAAGTGGGGCGGAGACCCAGTACTTC
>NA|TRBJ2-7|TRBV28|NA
CASTVSGTGRQQYF
TGTGCCAGCACCGTTTCGGGGACGGGGAGACAGCAGTACTTC
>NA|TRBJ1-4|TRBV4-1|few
CASKLRGDEKLFF
TGCGCCAGCAAACTCCGGGGTGATGAAAAACTGTTTTTT
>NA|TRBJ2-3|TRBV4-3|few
CASSQGQSTDTQYF
TGCGCCAGCAGCCAAGGACAGAGCACAGATACGCAGTATTTT
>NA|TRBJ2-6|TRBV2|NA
CASKEISGANVLTF
TGTGCCAGCAAAGAGATCTCTGGGGCCAACGTCCTGACTTTC
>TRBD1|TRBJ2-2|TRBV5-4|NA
CASSLGQGGELFF
TGTGCCAGCAGCTTGGGACAGGGCGGGGAGCTGTTTTTT
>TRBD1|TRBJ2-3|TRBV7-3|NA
CASSSTGFTDTQYF
TGTGCCAGCAGCTCGACAGGGTTCACAGATACGCAGTATTTT
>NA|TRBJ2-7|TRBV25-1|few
CASSAPLSRGEQYF
TGTGCCAGCAGTGCTCCACTATCACGGGGGGAGCAGTACTTC